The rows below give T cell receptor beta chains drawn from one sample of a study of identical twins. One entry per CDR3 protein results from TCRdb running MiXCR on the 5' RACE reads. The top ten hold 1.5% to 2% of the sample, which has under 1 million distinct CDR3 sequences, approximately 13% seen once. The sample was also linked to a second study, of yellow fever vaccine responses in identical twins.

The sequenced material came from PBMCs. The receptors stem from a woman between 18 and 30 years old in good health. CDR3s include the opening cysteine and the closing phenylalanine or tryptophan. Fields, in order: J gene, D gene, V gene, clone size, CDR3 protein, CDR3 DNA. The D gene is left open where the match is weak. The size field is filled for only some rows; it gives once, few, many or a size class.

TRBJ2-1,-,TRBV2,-,CASSEFPYNEQFF,TGTGCCAGCAGTGAATTTCCTTACAATGAGCAGTTCTTC
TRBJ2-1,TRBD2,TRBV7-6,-,CASSLALAGVHEQFF,TGTGCCAGCAGCTTAGCACTAGCGGGAGTCCATGAGCAGTTCTTC
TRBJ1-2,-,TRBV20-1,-,CSASTGANYGYTF,TGCAGTGCTAGCACAGGTGCTAACTATGGCTACACCTTC
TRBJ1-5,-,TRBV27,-,CASREGQSNQPQHF,TGTGCCAGCAGGGAGGGACAAAGCAATCAGCCCCAGCATTTT
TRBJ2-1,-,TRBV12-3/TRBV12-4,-,CASSPDGRGGFF,TGTGCCAGCAGCCCAGATGGACGGGGTGGGTTCTTC
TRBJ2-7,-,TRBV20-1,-,CSARNPPGFEQYF,TGCAGTGCTAGAAACCCTCCGGGGTTCGAGCAGTACTTC
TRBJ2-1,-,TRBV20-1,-,CSARDGGSNYNEQFF,TGCAGTGCTAGAGACGGCGGAAGTAATTACAATGAGCAGTTCTTC
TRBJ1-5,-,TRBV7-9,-,CASSRFTGRHQPQHF,TGTGCCAGCAGCCGCTTCACAGGGCGCCATCAGCCCCAGCATTTT
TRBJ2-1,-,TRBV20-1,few,CSASPGTITPSYNEQFF,TGCAGTGCTAGTCCCGGGACCATCACGCCCTCCTACAATGAGCAGTTCTTC
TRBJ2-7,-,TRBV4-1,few,CASSQDPLQRDEQYF,TGCGCCAGCAGCCAAGATCCCCTCCAGCGGGACGAGCAGTACTTC
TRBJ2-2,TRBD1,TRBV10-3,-,CAIRPGQDTGELFF,TGTGCCATCAGGCCGGGACAGGACACCGGGGAGCTGTTTTTT
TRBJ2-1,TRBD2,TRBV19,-,CASSIRVSGVSDNEQFF,TGTGCCAGTAGTATCCGGGTTAGCGGGGTCAGCGACAATGAGCAGTTCTTC
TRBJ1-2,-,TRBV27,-,CASSMGRYGGYTF,TGTGCCAGCAGTATGGGCCGGTATGGAGGCTACACCTTC
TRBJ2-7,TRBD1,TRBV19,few,CASSIGQGVSYEQYF,TGTGCCAGTAGTATCGGACAGGGGGTCTCCTACGAGCAGTACTTC
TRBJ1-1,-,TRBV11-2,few,CASSSGEGLSAFF,TGTGCCAGCAGCTCTGGGGAGGGATTATCAGCTTTCTTT
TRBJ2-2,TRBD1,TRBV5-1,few,CASSYGTGWTGELFF,TGCGCCAGCAGCTACGGGACAGGGTGGACCGGGGAGCTGTTTTTT
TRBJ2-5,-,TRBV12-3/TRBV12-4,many,CASSPPKGTQYF,TGTGCCAGCAGTCCCCCAAAGGGGACCCAGTACTTC
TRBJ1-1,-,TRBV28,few,CASSYRINTEAFF,TGTGCCAGCAGTTATAGAATAAACACTGAAGCTTTCTTT
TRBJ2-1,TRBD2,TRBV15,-,CATSRNPGLADYNEQFF,TGTGCCACCAGCAGAAACCCCGGACTAGCGGACTACAATGAGCAGTTCTTC
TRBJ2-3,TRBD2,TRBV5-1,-,CASSRIAGGPADSQYF,TGCGCCAGCAGCAGAATAGCGGGAGGGCCCGCAGATTCGCAGTATTTT
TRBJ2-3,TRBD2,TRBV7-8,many,CASSLVAGGGDTQYF,TGTGCCAGCAGCTTAGTAGCGGGAGGGGGAGATACGCAGTATTTT
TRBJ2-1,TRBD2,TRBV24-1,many,CATSDFGLAGVNEQFF,TGTGCCACCAGTGATTTTGGACTAGCGGGAGTCAATGAGCAGTTCTTC
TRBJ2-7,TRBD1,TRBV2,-,CASSEAGTGGYEQYF,TGTGCCAGCAGTGAAGCCGGGACAGGGGGCTACGAGCAGTACTTC
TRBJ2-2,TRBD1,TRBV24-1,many,CATSVPVGTGGAGELFF,TGTGCCACCAGTGTACCCGTCGGGACAGGGGGGGCCGGGGAGCTGTTTTTT
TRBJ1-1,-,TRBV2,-,CASSEIRYTEAFF,TGTGCCAGCAGTGAAATAAGGTACACTGAAGCTTTCTTT